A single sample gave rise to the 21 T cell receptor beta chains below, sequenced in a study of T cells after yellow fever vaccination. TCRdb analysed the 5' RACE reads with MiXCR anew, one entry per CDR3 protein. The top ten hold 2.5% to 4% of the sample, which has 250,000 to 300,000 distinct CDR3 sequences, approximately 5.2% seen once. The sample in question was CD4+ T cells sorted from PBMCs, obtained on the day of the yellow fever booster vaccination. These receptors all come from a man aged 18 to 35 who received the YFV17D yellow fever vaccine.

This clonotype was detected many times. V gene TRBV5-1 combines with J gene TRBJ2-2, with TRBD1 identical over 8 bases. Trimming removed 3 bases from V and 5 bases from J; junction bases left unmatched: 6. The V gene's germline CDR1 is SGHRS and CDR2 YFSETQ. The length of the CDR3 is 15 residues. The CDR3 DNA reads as TGCGCCAGCAGCTCCGGGACAGGTTTTACCGGGGAGCTGTTTTTT. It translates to CASSSGTGFTGELFF.

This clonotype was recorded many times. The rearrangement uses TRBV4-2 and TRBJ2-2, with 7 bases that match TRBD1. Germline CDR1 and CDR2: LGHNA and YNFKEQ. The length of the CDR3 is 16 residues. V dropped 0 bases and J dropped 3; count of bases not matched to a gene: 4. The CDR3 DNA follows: TGTGCCAGCAGCCAAGAGGCACAGGGGTACACCGGGGAGCTGTTTTTT. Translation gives CASSQEAQGYTGELFF.

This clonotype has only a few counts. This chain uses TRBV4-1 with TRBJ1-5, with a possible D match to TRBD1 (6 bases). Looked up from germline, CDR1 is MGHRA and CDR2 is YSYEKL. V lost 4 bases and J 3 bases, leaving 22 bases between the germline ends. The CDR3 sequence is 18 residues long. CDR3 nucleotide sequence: TGCGCCAGCAGCCGCGACAGGTTCCGAGGTTCTTACAATCAGCCCCAGCATTTT. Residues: CASSRDRFRGSYNQPQHF.

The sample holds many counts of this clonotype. CDR3: CATSRTDYHNEQFF. The CDR3 region has the DNA TGTGCCACCAGCAGGACGGACTACCACAATGAGCAGTTCTTC. This chain uses TRBV15 with TRBJ2-1; D may be TRBD2 (6 bases). The V gene lost 3 bases and the J gene lost 5 bases, with 11 bases spanning the gap. Germline V gene data show CDR1 as LNHNV and CDR2 as YYDKDF (reference sequence). CDR3 length: 14 residues.

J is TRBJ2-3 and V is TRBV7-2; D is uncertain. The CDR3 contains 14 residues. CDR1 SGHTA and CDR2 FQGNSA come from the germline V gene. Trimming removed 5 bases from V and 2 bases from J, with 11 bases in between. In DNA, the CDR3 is TGTGCCAGCAGCCCACTGCGGCACACAGATACGCAGTATTTT. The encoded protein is CASSPLRHTDTQYF.

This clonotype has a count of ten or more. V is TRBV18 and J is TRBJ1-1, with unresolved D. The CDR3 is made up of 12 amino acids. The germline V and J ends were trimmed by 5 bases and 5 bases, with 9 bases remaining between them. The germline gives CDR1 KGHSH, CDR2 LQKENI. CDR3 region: CASSTDTTEAFF. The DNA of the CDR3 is TGTGCCAGCTCAACCGACACGACTGAAGCTTTCTTT.

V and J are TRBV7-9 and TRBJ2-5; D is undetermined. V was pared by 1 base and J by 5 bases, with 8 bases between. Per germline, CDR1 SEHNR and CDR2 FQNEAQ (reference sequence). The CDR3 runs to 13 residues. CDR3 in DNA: TGTGCCAGCAGCTTAGTTCCAGTGGAGACCCAGTACTTC. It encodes CASSLVPVETQYF.

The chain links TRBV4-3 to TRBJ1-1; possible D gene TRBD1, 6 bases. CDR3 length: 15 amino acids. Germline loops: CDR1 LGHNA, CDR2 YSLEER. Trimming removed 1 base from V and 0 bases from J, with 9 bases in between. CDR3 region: CASSQVGDMNTEAFF. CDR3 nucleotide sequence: TGCGCCAGCAGCCAAGTTGGGGACATGAACACTGAAGCTTTCTTT.

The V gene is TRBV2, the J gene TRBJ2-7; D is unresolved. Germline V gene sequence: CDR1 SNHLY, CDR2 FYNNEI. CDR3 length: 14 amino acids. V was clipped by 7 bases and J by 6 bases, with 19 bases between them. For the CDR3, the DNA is TGTGCCAGCAAGGAAACCAATGGCCCCCTCGAGCAGTACGTC. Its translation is CASKETNGPLEQYV.

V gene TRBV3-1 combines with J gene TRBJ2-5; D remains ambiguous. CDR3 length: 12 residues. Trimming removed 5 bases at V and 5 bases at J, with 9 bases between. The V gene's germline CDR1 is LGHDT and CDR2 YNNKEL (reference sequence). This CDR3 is CASSVFGETQYF. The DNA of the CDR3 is TGTGCCAGCAGCGTCTTCGGTGAGACCCAGTACTTC.

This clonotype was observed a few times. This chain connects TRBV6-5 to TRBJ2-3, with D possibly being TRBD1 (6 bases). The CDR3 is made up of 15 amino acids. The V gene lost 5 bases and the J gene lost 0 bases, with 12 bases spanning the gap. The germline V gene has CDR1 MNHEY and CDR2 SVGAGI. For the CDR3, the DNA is TGTGCCAGCAGTCCGCGGACAGTAAGCACAGATACGCAGTATTTT. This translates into CASSPRTVSTDTQYF.

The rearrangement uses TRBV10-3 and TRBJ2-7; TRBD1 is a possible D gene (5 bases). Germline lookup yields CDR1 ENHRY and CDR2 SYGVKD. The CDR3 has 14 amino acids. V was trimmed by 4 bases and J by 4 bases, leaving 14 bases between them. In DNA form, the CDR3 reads TGTGCCATCAGTGCTCAGGGTGGGCTTTACGAGCAGTACGTC. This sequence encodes CAISAQGGLYEQYV.

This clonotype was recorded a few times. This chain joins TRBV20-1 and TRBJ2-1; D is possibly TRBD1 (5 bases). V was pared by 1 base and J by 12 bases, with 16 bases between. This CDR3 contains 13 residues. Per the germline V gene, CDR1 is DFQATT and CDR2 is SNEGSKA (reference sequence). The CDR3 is CSARVGGPQGQFF. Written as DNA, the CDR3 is TGCAGTGCTAGAGTTGGCGGACCCCAGGGGCAGTTCTTC.

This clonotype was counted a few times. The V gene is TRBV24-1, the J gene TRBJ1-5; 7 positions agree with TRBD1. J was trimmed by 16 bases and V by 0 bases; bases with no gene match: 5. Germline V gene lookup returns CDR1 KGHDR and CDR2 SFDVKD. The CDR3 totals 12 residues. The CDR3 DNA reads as TGTGCCACCAGTGATTTGCCAGGACAGGTACATTTT. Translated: CATSDLPGQVHF.

DNA for the CDR3: TGTGCCAGCAGCCAAGGGATTACCCAGTACTTC. Translated: CASSQGITQYF. V usage is TRBV3-1 and J usage is TRBJ2-5; unclear D gene. Between the trimmed V and J ends, which lost 1 base and 8 bases, there was a span of 5 bases. The length of the CDR3 is 11 residues. In germline, CDR1 is LGHDT, CDR2 YNNKEL (reference sequence).

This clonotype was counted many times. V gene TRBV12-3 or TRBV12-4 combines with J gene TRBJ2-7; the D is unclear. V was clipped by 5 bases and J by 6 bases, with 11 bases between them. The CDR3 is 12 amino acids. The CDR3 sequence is CASSGTASEQYF. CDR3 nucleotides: TGTGCCAGCAGTGGTACTGCGTCCGAGCAGTACTTC.

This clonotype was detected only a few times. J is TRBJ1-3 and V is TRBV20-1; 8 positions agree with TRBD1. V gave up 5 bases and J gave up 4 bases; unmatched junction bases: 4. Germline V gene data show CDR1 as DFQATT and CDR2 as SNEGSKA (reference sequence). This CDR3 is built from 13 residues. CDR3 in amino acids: CSALRQGGNTIYF. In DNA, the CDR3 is TGCAGTGCTTTAAGACAGGGGGGAAACACCATATATTTT.

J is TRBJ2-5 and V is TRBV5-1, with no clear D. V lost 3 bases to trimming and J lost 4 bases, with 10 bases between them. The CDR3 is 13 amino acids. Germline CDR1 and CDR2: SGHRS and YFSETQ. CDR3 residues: CASSSPTGETQYF. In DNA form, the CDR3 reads TGCGCCAGCAGCTCCCCCACGGGAGAGACCCAGTACTTC. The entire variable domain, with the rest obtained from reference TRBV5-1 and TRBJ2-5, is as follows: KAGVTQTPRYLIKTRGQQVTLSCSPISGHRSVSWYQQTPGQGLQFLFEYFSETQRNKGNFPGRFSGRQFSNSRSEMNVSTLELGDSALYLCASSSPTGETQYFGPGTRLLVL.

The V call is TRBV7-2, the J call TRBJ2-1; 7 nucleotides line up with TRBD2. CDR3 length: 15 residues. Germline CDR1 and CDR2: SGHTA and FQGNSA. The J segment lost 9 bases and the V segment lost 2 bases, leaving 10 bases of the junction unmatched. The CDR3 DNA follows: TGTGCCAGCAGCTTATGGCTAGCGGAGGCGGGTGAGCAGTTCTTC. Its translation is CASSLWLAEAGEQFF.

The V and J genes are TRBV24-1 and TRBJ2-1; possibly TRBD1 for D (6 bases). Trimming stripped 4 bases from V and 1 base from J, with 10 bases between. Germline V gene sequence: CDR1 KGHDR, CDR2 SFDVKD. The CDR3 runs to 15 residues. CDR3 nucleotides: TGTGCCACCAGTGAAGGGGGATCTTCCTACAATGAGCAGTTCTTC. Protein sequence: CATSEGGSSYNEQFF.

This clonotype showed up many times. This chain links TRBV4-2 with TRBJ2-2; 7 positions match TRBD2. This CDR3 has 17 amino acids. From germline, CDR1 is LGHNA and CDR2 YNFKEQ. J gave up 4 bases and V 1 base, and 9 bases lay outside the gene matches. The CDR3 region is CASSQAGGGAATGELFF. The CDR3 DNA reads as TGTGCCAGCAGCCAAGCCGGGGGAGGGGCGGCCACCGGGGAGCTGTTTTTT.